Each of the 15 T cell receptor beta chains below was sequenced from the same sample in a study of naive and memory T cell subsets. An equimolar mix of two oligonucleotides served as the beta constant-region primer for TRBC1 and TRBC2. Ligated cDNA was amplified by four rounds of PCR with nested alpha and beta constant-region primers and SP2. Each CDR3 protein gets one entry after TCRdb re-called the UMI-ligation and nested PCR reads with MiXCR. The sample has 80,000 to 95,000 distinct CDR3 sequences, around 9% seen once. Specimen: naive CD8+ T cells from blood. The receptors originated from a human donor in good health.

This sequence joins TRBV6-5 and TRBJ1-6; D is unresolved. V shed 4 bases and J shed 10 bases, with 11 bases lying between them. Germline V gene data show CDR1 as MNHEY and CDR2 as SVGAGI. CDR3 length: 13 amino acids. The CDR3 DNA sequence: TGTGCCAGCAGTTTCTACCGGGAATCACCCCTCCACTTT. Translating gives CASSFYRESPLHF.

At least ten counts were recorded for this clonotype. V usage is TRBV4-2 and J usage is TRBJ1-3; D uncertain. CDR1 is LGHNA and CDR2 is YNFKEQ in the germline V gene. CDR3 length equals 12 residues. V was trimmed by 4 bases and J by 3 bases, leaving 4 bases between them. The CDR3 here is CASSPGGNTIYF. The CDR3 nucleotides read TGTGCCAGCAGCCCAGGTGGAAACACCATATATTTT.

The V gene is TRBV4-1, the J gene TRBJ2-1; D is uncertain. V shed 3 bases and J shed 6 bases, with 12 bases lying between them. The CDR3 extends over 14 amino acids. Germline V gene lookup returns CDR1 MGHRA and CDR2 YSYEKL. CDR3 DNA sequence: TGCGCCAGCAGCCACCCCTCCGAGGTCAATGAGCAGTTCTTC. Translated, it gives CASSHPSEVNEQFF.

In this sample, this clonotype turned up a few times. V gene TRBV3-1 combines with J gene TRBJ2-3, with D tentatively TRBD1 or TRBD2 (6 bases each). The CDR3 contains 15 residues. Germline V gene lookup returns CDR1 LGHDT and CDR2 YNNKEL (reference sequence). V was trimmed by 2 bases and J by 0 bases, leaving 9 bases between them. CDR3: CASSQPGASTDTQYF. The CDR3 DNA reads TGTGCCAGCAGCCAACCGGGGGCTAGCACAGATACGCAGTATTTT.

J is TRBJ1-6 and V is TRBV6-4; D is uncertain. Trimming took off 3 bases at V and 8 bases at J, with 11 bases between the two ends. The CDR3 runs 14 residues. CDR1 is MRHNA, CDR2 SNTAGT, per germline. The CDR3, as DNA: TGTGCCAGCAGTGAGTGGGCCGAGGATTCACCCCTCCACTTT. The encoded protein is CASSEWAEDSPLHF.

The chain carries TRBV21-1 and TRBJ2-5; the table assigns TRBD1, which was not confirmed against the DNA. TRBV21-1 is marked as a pseudogene. The CDR3 length is 17 residues. The CDR3: CASSKTGQGANQETQYF. The DNA for the CDR3 is TGTGCCAGCAGCAAAACCGGACAGGGGGCGAATCAAGAGACCCAGTACTTC.

This clonotype has more than one count but fewer than ten. The gene calls are TRBV5-4 and TRBJ2-5, with D possibly TRBD1 on 5 matching bases. This CDR3 is built from 19 residues. V was clipped by 4 bases and J by 4 bases, with 29 bases between them. Germline V lookup: CDR1 SGHNT, CDR2 YYREEE (reference sequence). CDR3 sequence reads: CASSPLAVELTEKRETQYF. The DNA of the CDR3 is TGTGCCAGCAGCCCCCTGGCAGTAGAGTTGACAGAGAAGCGAGAGACCCAGTACTTC.

This clonotype was recorded many times. The V gene is TRBV20-1, the J gene TRBJ2-7; 7 nucleotides match TRBD1. Germline CDR1 and CDR2: DFQATT and SNEGSKA (reference sequence). The CDR3 length is 13 residues. J gave up 1 base and V 5 bases, and 5 bases lay outside the gene matches. Written as DNA, the CDR3 is TGCAGTGCTGGGGACAGCGGATCCTACGAGCAGTACTTC. Its protein is CSAGDSGSYEQYF.

This clonotype has just a few counts. The chain uses TRBV6-1 and TRBJ2-7; possibly TRBD1 for D (5 bases). V lost 6 bases, J lost 2 bases, and 8 bases lay in between. The CDR3 covers 12 residues. Germline V CDR1 and CDR2: MNHNS, SASEGT. The CDR3 coding sequence is TGTGCCAGCAGAATGACAGCCTACGAGCAGTACTTC. This sequence encodes CASRMTAYEQYF.

The sample holds a few counts of this clonotype. The chain couples TRBV29-1 to TRBJ2-1, with 12 positions matching TRBD2. Germline CDR1 and CDR2: SQVTM and ANQGSEA. The CDR3 runs to 12 residues. V lost 7 bases, J lost 13 bases, and 8 bases stayed unmatched. CDR3: CSDGLAGNPQFF. In DNA form, the CDR3 reads TGCAGCGACGGACTAGCGGGGAACCCCCAGTTCTTC.

This clonotype was detected a few times. The chain carries TRBV4-2 and TRBJ2-7; 7 bases align to TRBD2. V dropped 5 bases and J dropped 0; count of bases not matched to a gene: 7. From germline, CDR1 is LGHNA and CDR2 YNFKEQ. The length of the CDR3 is 15 residues. CDR3 DNA sequence: TGTGCCAGCAGCGAAGTGGCTAGCGGCTCCTACGAGCAGTACTTC. Residues: CASSEVASGSYEQYF.

This clonotype was found many times. The chain recombines TRBV29-1 with TRBJ2-1; 9 bases agree with TRBD2. The CDR3 consists of 13 residues. Germline V gene lookup returns CDR1 SQVTM and CDR2 ANQGSEA. Trimming removed 1 base from V and 7 bases from J; junction bases left unmatched: 2. Here the CDR3 DNA reads TGCAGCGTTGAAGGACTAGCGGAGAATGAGCAGTTCTTC. Translating gives CSVEGLAENEQFF.

The chain's CDR3 is CAVLTANTEAFF. The CDR3 nucleotides are TGTGCCGTTTTGACAGCTAACACTGAAGCTTTCTTT. The J gene is TRBJ1-1, the V gene TRBV27; a weak D match, TRBD1 (5 bases). The CDR3 has 12 residues. Germline values: CDR1 MNHEY, CDR2 SMNVEV (reference sequence). V was cut by 11 bases and J by 2 bases, with 12 bases left in between.

The chain's CDR3 is CASSHGPHTGELFF. The CDR3 region has the DNA TGCGCCAGCAGCCATGGTCCGCATACCGGGGAGCTGTTTTTT. The rearrangement uses TRBV4-3 and TRBJ2-2, with D uncertain. This CDR3 region has 14 residues. The germline CDR1 and CDR2 sequences are LGHNA and YSLEER. The V end lost 3 bases, the J end lost 5 bases, and 10 bases lay between the germline ends.

This clonotype was seen a single time. This chain joins TRBV14 and TRBJ2-7, with D possibly being TRBD2 (6 bases). The germline gives CDR1 SGHDN, CDR2 FVKESK. V was shortened by 2 bases and J by 2 bases, with 13 bases between the two germline ends. The CDR3 runs to 15 residues. CDR3 in amino acids: CASSQMRGATYEQYF. CDR3 DNA: TGTGCCAGCAGCCAAATGCGCGGGGCCACCTACGAGCAGTACTTC.